One and the same sample provided the 4 T cell receptor beta chains below, sequenced in a study of response to subunit inactivated influenza vaccine. Each CDR3 protein is one row after TCRdb ran MiXCR on the RT-PCR reads. The table records hundreds of thousands of distinct CDR3 sequences, about 11% of them present only once. These records were also assigned to another study, of T cells expressing NK-cell markers. As that report states: Libraries used 5'RACE template switching adding universal primer site and UMIs.

The source was PBMCs from blood, collected on the day of vaccination. These receptors were collected from a man aged 50 to 59 who received an inactivated influenza vaccine.

The chain employs TRBV5-1 and TRBJ2-3; possibly TRBD2 for D (5 bases). CDR1 SGHRS and CDR2 YFSETQ come from the germline V gene. Trimming removed 2 bases at V and 4 bases at J, with 14 bases between. This CDR3 spans 15 amino acids. The DNA for the CDR3 is TGCGCCAGCAGCTTACTAGTGACTGGGGCAGATACGCAGTATTTT. It encodes CASSLLVTGADTQYF.

This clonotype was found a few times. The gene calls are TRBV20-1 and TRBJ2-3, with D possibly TRBD1 on 5 matching bases. Germline CDR1 and CDR2: DFQATT and SNEGSKA (reference sequence). The CDR3 length is 11 residues. V dropped 5 bases and J dropped 6 bases, with 9 bases sitting between them. CDR3: CSALKGDTQYF. In nucleotides, the CDR3 is TGCAGTGCTCTCAAGGGGGATACGCAGTATTTT.

The V and J genes are TRBV11-3 and TRBJ2-1; 10 nucleotides align to TRBD2. The CDR3 totals 17 residues. V dropped 2 bases and J dropped 2; count of bases not matched to a gene: 6. From germline, CDR1 is SGHNT and CDR2 YENEEA. Here the CDR3 DNA reads TGTGCCAGCAGCTTATCGCAGCGGGAGGGGCCCTACAATGAGCAGTTCTTC. This encodes CASSLSQREGPYNEQFF.

The chain has TRBV20-1 and TRBJ2-7, with TRBD2 matching 8 bases. The CDR3 consists of 15 residues. Germline V gene sequence: CDR1 DFQATT, CDR2 SNEGSKA (reference sequence). V lost 4 bases to trimming and J lost 2 bases; unmatched junction nucleotides: 10. The CDR3 region is CSAKVLAGDTYEQYF. Here the CDR3 DNA reads TGCAGTGCTAAAGTTCTAGCGGGCGATACCTACGAGCAGTACTTC.